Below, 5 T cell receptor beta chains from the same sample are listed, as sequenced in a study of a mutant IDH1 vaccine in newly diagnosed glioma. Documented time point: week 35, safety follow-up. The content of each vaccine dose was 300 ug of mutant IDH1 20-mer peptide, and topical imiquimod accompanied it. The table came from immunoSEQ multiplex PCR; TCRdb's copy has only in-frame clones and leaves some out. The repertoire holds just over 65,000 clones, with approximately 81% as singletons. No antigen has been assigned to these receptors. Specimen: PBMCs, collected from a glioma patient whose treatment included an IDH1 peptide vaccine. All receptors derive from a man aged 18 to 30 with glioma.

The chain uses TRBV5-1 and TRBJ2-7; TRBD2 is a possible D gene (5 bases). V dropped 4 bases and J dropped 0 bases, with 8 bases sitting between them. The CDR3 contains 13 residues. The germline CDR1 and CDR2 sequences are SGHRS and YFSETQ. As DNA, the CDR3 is TGCGCCAGCAGCCCGAGGGACTCCTACGAGCAGTACTTC. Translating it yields CASSPRDSYEQYF. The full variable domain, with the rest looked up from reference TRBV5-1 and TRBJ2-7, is KAGVTQTPRYLIKTRGQQVTLSCSPISGHRSVSWYQQTPGQGLQFLFEYFSETQRNKGNFPGRFSGRQFSNSRSEMNVSTLELGDSALYLCASSPRDSYEQYFGPGTRLTVT.

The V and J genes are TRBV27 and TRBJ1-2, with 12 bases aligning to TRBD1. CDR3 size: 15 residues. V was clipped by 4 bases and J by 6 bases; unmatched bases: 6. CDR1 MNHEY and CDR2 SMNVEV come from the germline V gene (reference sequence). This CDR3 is CASSSRDRGHHGYTF. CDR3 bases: TGTGCCAGCAGTTCCCGGGACAGGGGGCACCATGGCTACACCTTC.

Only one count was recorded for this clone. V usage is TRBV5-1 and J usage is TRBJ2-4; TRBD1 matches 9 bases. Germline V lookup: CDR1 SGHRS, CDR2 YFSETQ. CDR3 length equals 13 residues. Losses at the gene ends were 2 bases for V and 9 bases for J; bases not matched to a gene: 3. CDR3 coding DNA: TGCGCCAGCAGCTTCTTGACAGGGGGCATTCAGTACTTC. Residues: CASSFLTGGIQYF.

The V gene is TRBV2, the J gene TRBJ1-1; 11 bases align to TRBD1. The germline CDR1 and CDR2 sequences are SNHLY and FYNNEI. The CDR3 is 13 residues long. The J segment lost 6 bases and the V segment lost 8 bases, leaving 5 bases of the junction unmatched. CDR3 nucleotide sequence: TGTGCCAGCGTCGGACAGGGGGCCTCTGAAGCTTTCTTT. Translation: CASVGQGASEAFF.

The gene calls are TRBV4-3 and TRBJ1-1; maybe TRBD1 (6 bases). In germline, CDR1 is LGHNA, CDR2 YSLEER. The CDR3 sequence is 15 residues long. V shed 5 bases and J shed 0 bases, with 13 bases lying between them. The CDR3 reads CASSFRGGMNTEAFF. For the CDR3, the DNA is TGCGCCAGCAGCTTCCGAGGGGGGATGAACACTGAAGCTTTCTTT.